This T cell receptor (beta chain) was retrieved from a study of T cells in Graves' hyperthyroidism and ophthalmopathy (dated by TCRdb to the late 2010s). In terms of the full investigation: Peripheral blood samples were taken at initial diagnosis, before any treatment was given. In six Graves' hyperthyroidism patients, the study also compared T-cell repertoires from thyroid tissue with T-cell repertoires from blood. TCR Vbeta CDR3 sequencing of 120 to 150 peripheral blood samples (fewer than 45 ophthalmopathy, about 75 hyperthyroidism and roughly 17 progressor patients) is reported in the paper. Prospective prediction of ophthalmopathy was tested in an independent validation cohort of approximately 18 hyperthyroidism patients and 17 patients who later progressed to ophthalmopathy. The 100 or so discovery patients were divided at random into training and test sets in a 7:3 ratio. A discovery cohort of about 96 patients, about 40 with Graves' ophthalmopathy and over 55 with stable Graves' hyperthyroidism, was used to find distinguishing TCR V-J signatures. After blood sampling, hyperthyroidism patients were treated with methimazole at a starting dose of 30 mg daily, and ophthalmopathy patients were treated with high-dose intravenous methylprednisolone.

Concerning this clonotype: This clone's antigen is unknown. Base qualities are not provided; no much larger clone lies one nucleotide away.

TCR beta CDR3 regions were amplified from RNA transcripts. A first-round RT-PCR of the TCR CDR3 used the HTBI primer set with the Qiagen OneStep RT-PCR kit. The libraries were constructed in a second round of multiplex PCR and then size-selected and purified. Libraries were sequenced paired-end with 100 bp reads on an Illumina HiSeq2000. In the paper's pipeline: SOAPnuke was used to process the raw data, with reads discarded if the reads contained adapters or uncalled bases, had a mean Phred below 15, or lacked an exact constant-primer or identifier match. High-quality paired reads were merged using COPE v1.2.5, and each unique nucleotide sequence was defined as a clonotype. MiTCR v1.1 was used to align clonotypes to the IMGT TRBV, TRBD and TRBJ reference segments. The analysis was restricted to V-J combinations with a frequency above 0.0001, which together covered 99% to 99.2% of the repertoires. A TCS score was defined as the ratio of F50 (clonal expansion) to E x V (chaos), with BLOSUM62-based TCRdist applied between CDR3 peptides within each V-J. Welch's t-statistics and random forest reduced fewer than 550 V-J features to 10 to 15, which were used in a naive Bayes classifier (R e1071). TCRdb reprocessed the public reads (quality trimming at Q25 with fastp, clone calling with MiXCR) and kept in-frame beta chains. Entries are consolidated by CDR3 protein sequence, retaining the most common genes and DNA. TCRdb, rather than the study authors, made the V and J calls. The sample includes 500,000 to 600,000 distinct CDR3 sequences, with just under 20% observed a single time. The ten largest clones represent less than 55% of the sample.

Relative to germline, V is 1 base shorter and J is 7 bases shorter, with 19 bases between their ends. Counted from cysteine to phenylalanine, this CDR3 has 16 amino acids. The only DNA kept is the CDR3, 48 bases in frame from the first base. Based on the germline V gene, the CDR1 and CDR2 sequences are MGHRA and YSYEKL. Study-wide findings and limitations: Most expanded thyroid clonotypes (frequency above 0.001) were also detected in blood, a finding suggesting that blood repertoires may reflect thyroid immune responses. In validation, the model predicted progression to ophthalmopathy with about 71% sensitivity and 72% to 85% specificity, a median of approximately 6.5 months before onset. No statistical method was used to set the sample size in advance, and investigators knew the group allocation. A model built on a 13 V-J signature distinguished ophthalmopathy from stable hyperthyroidism, reaching roughly 88% sensitivity and about 81% specificity in cross-validation and 80%/75% in testing.

Ophthalmopathy patients had moderately to severely active disease, with a Clinical Activity Score of 3 or more, a NOSPECS grade of 4 or more, and a disease duration of less than 3 months. The study excluded patients with uncontrolled infections, other autoimmune diseases, pregnancy or lactation. Diagnoses were based on clinical symptoms, serum thyroxine and TRAb, thyroid ultrasound and orbital computed tomography. PBMCs were separated from 10 ml of fresh peripheral blood using Ficoll-Paque density gradient centrifugation. Total RNA was extracted using Trizol reagent, and RNA quality was assessed on an Agilent 2100 Bioanalyzer.

The receptor chain draws on TRBV4-1 and TRBJ1-2; matching of 6 bases hints at TRBD1 as the D gene. The clonotype comes from a man in his forties with Graves' ophthalmopathy. Sequencing input: blood. In nucleotides, the sequence is TGCGCCAGCAGCCAAGCAGGGGCCGTCCGTCTAACTGGCTACACCTTC. This translates into CASSQAGAVRLTGYTF.